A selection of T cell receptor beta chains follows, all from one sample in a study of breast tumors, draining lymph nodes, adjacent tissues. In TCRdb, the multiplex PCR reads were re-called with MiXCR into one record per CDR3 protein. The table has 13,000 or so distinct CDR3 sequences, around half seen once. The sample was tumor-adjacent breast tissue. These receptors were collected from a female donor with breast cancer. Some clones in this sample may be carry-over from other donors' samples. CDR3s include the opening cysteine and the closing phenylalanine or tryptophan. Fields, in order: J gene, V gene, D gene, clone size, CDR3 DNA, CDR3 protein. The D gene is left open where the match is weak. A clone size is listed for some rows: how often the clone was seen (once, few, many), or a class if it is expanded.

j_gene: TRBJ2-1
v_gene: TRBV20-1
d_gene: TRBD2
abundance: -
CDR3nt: TGCAGTGTTTCCTGGACTGGGGGGGGAAATGAGCAGTTCTTC
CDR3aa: CSVSWTGGGNEQFF

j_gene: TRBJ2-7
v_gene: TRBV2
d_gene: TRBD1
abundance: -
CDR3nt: TGTGCCAGCACCGGGACAGGGGACGAGCAGTACTTC
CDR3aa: CASTGTGDEQYF

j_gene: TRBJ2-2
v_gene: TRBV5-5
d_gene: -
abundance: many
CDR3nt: TGTGCCAGCGCGACTCGAGGCCGTACCGGGGAGCTGTTTTTT
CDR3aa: CASATRGRTGELFF

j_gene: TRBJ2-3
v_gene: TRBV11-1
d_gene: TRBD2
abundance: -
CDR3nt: TGTGCCAGCAGCTTAGATGGGGTAGCGGGAGACACAGATACGCAGTATTTT
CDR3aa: CASSLDGVAGDTDTQYF

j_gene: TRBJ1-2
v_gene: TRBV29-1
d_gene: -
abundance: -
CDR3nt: TGCAGCGTTGAATCTCGGTCCGAGGGGTATGGCTACACCTTC
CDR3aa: CSVESRSEGYGYTF

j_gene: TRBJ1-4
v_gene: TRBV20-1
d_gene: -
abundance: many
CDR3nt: TGCAGTGCTACCCTCCCGGGACGGTCGAATGAAAAACTGTTTTTT
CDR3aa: CSATLPGRSNEKLFF

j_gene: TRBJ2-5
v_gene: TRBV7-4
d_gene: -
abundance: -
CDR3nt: TGTGCCAGCAGCTCCTGGGGGGTGGAATCCCAGTACTTC
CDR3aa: CASSSWGVESQYF

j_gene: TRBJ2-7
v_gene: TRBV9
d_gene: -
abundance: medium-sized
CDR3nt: TGTGCCAGCAGCGTAGATGTCCTAGACGAGCAGTACTTC
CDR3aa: CASSVDVLDEQYF

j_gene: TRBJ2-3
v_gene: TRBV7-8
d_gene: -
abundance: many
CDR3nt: TGTGCCAGCAGCCCGCCCGAGGGGCGACGGGATACGCAGTATTTT
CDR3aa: CASSPPEGRRDTQYF

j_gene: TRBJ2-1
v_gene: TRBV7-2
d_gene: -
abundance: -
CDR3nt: TGTGCCAGCAGCTTTTCCCCCGTCCTGAGCTCCTACAATGAGCAGTTCTTC
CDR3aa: CASSFSPVLSSYNEQFF

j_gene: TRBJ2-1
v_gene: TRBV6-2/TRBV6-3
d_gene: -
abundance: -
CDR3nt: TGTGCCAGCAGTCCCTTAAACTATGAGCAGTTCTTC
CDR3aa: CASSPLNYEQFF

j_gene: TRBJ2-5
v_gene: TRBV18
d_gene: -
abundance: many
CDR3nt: TGTGCCAGCTCACGATCGCGGGAGACCCAGTACTTC
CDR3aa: CASSRSRETQYF

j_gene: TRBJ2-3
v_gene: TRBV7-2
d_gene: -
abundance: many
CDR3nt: TGTGCCAGCAGCTTCAACTTAGAAGATACGCAGTATTTT
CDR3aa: CASSFNLEDTQYF

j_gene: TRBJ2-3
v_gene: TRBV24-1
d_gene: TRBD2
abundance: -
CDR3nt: TGTGCCACCAGTGTAGGGAGCGGGGGGGGCACAGATACGCAGTATTTT
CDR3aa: CATSVGSGGGTDTQYF

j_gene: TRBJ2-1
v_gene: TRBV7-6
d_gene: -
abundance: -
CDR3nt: TGTGCCAGCAGCTTAGGCAATGAGCAGTTCTTC
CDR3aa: CASSLGNEQFF

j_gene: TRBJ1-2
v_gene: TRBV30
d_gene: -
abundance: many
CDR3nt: TGTGCCTGGAGCCCGGGGGGGAACTATGGCTACACCTTC
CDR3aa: CAWSPGGNYGYTF

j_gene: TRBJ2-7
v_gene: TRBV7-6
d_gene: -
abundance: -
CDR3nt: TGTGCCAGCAGCCAATTAGACAGCTACGAGCAGTACTTC
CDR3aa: CASSQLDSYEQYF

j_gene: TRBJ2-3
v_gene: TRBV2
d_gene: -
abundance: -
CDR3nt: TGTGCCAGCAGTGTGGCCAGGGGCGGCACAGATACGCAGTATTTT
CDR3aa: CASSVARGGTDTQYF

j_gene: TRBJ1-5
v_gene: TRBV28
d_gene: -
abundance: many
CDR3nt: TGTGCCAGCAGTTTCTCCGGGATTAGCAATCAGCCCCAGCATTTT
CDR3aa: CASSFSGISNQPQHF

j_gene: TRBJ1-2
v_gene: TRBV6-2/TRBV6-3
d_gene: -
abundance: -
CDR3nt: TGTGCCAGCAGTCCCCAGGCAGGAGGCTACACCTTC
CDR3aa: CASSPQAGGYTF

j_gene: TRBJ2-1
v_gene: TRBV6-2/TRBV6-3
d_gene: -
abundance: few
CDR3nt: TGTGCCAGCAGTCCCGGGACGCCCTTGCTGAACAATGAGCAGTTCTTC
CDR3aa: CASSPGTPLLNNEQFF

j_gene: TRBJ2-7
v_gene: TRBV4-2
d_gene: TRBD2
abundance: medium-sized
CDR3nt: TGTGCCAGCGCCCCTGGGGGAGGCGGGAGGTCCTACGAGCAGTACTTC
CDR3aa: CASAPGGGGRSYEQYF

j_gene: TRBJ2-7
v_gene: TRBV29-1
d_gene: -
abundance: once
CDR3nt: TGCAGCGTTGATGTGGGGGCGGACGAGCAGTACTTC
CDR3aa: CSVDVGADEQYF

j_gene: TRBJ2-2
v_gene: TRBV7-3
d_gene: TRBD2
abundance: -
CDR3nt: TGTGCCAGCAGCTCCTTAGCGGGAGGTTCGGGTAACACCGGGGAGCTGTTTTTT
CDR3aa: CASSSLAGGSGNTGELFF

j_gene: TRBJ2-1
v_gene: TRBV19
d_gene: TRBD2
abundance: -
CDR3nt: TGTGCCAGTAGTGCGGGACTAGGGATCAATGAGCAGTTCTTC
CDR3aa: CASSAGLGINEQFF

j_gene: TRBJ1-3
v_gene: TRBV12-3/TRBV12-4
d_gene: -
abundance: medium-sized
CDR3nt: TGTGCCAGCAGTTTACAGGGTGGAAACACCATATATTTT
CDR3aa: CASSLQGGNTIYF

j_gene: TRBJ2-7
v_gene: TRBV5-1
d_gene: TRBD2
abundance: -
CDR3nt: TGCGCCAGCAGTTCTTTAGCGGGAGGGGGCAACGAGCAGTACTTC
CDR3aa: CASSSLAGGGNEQYF

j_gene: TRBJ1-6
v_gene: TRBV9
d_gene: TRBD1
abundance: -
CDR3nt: TGTGCCAGCAGCGCCGGGACAGGGGGTTCACCCCTCCACTTT
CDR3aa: CASSAGTGGSPLHF

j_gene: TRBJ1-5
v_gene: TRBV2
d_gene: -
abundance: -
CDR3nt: TGTGCCAGCAGTGACGGTCCCGATCAGCCCCAGCATTTT
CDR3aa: CASSDGPDQPQHF

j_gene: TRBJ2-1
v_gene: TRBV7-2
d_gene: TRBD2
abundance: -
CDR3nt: TGTGCCAGCAGCCTCAGACTATCGGGGGAGGGCTCCTACAATGAGCAGTTCTTC
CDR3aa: CASSLRLSGEGSYNEQFF

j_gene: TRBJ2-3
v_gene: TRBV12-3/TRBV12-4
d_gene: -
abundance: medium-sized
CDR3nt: TGTGCCAGCAGCGGCCCCACAGATACGCAGTATTTT
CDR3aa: CASSGPTDTQYF

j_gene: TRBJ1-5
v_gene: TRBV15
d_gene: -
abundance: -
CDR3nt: TGTGCCACCAGCAGCCAGGGCGGTTTGGGCAATCAGCCCCAGCATTTT
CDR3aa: CATSSQGGLGNQPQHF

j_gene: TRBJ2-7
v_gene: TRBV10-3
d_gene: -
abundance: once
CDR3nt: TGTGCCACCCTCGGAACCCTTGCCTACAAGCAGAACTTC
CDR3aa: CATLGTLAYKQNF

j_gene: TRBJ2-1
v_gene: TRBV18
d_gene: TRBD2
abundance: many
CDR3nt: TGTGCCAGCTCAGCGGGAGGGCCCAATGAGCAGTTCTTC
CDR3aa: CASSAGGPNEQFF

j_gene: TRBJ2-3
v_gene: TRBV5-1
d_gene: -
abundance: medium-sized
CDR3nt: TGCGCCAGCAGCTTGATCCAGGTTGCAGATACGCAGTATTTT
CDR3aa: CASSLIQVADTQYF

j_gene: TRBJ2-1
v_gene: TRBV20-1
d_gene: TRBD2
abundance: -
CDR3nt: TGCAGTGCTAGAGATTTAAAAGTAGCGGGGCATTTAAATGAGCAGTTCTTC
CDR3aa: CSARDLKVAGHLNEQFF

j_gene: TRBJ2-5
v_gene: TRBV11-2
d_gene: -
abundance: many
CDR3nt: TGTGCCAGCAGCTTAGGAGAGACCCAGTACTTC
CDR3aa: CASSLGETQYF

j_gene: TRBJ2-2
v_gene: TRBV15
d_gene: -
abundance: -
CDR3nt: TGTGCCACCAGCAGAGTCCGGGTACTAGTAAGCCCTAACACCGGGGAGCTGTTTTTT
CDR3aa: CATSRVRVLVSPNTGELFF

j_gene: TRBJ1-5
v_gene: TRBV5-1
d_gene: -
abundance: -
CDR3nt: TGCGCCAGCAGCTTGGTGCACTCGGCGGGGCCCCAGCATTTT
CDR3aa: CASSLVHSAGPQHF

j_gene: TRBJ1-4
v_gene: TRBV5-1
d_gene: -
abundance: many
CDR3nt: TGCGCCAGCAGCCCTGGTTGGGGAACTAATGAAAAACTGTTTTTT
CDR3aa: CASSPGWGTNEKLFF

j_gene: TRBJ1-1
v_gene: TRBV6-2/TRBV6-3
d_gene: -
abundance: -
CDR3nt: TGTGCCAGCAGTTACATCGGGGCTCAGACTGAAGCTTTCTTT
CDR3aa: CASSYIGAQTEAFF

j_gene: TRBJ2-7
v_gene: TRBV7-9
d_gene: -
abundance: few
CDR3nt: TGTGCCAGCAGTTACACGTACCAAAACGAGCAGTACTTC
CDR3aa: CASSYTYQNEQYF

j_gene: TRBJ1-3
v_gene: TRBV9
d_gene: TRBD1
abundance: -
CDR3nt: TGTGCCAGCAGCCCGGGACAGGCCCTCTCTGGAAACACCATATATTTT
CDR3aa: CASSPGQALSGNTIYF

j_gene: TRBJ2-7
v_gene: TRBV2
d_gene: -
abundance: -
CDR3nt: TGTGCCAGCAGTACCCCAAAGGTCCTGGGGCACGAGCAGTACTTC
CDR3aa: CASSTPKVLGHEQYF

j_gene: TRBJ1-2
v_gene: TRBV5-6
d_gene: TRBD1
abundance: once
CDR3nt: TGTGCCAGCAGCGACGGGACAGAACTCTATGGCTACACCTTC
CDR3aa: CASSDGTELYGYTF

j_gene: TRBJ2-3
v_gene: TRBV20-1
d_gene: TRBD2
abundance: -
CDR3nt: TGCAGTGCTAGATCGGGGGGGGGGGCGCAGGGCCGCACAGATACGCAGTATTTT
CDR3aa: CSARSGGGAQGRTDTQYF

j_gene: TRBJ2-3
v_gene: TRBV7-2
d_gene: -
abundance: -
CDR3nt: TGTGCCAGCAGCTTAAGTCGACCGGGAGTCGGGATCACAGATACGCAGTATTTT
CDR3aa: CASSLSRPGVGITDTQYF

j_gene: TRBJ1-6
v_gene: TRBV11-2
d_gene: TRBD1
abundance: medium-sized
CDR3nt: TGTGCCAGCAGCTTAAGGGACAGGGAAAGTTCACCCCTCCACTTT
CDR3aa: CASSLRDRESSPLHF

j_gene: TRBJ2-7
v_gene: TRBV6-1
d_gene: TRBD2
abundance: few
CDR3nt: TGTGCCAGCAAGGCCCAGCGGGATTTATACGAGCAGTACTTC
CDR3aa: CASKAQRDLYEQYF